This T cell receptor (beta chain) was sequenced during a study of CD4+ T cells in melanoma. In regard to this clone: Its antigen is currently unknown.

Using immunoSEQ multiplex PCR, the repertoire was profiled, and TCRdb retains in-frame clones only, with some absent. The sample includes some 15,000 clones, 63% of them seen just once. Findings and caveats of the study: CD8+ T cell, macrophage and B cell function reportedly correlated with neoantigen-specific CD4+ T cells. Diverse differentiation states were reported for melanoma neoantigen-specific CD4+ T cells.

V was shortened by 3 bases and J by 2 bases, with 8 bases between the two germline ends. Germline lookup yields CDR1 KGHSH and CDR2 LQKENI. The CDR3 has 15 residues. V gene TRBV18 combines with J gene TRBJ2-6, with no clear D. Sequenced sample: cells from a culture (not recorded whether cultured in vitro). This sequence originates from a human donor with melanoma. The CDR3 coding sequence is TGTGCCAGCTCACCCCTTCCGGCTGGGGCCAACGTCCTGACTTTC. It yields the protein CASSPLPAGANVLTF.